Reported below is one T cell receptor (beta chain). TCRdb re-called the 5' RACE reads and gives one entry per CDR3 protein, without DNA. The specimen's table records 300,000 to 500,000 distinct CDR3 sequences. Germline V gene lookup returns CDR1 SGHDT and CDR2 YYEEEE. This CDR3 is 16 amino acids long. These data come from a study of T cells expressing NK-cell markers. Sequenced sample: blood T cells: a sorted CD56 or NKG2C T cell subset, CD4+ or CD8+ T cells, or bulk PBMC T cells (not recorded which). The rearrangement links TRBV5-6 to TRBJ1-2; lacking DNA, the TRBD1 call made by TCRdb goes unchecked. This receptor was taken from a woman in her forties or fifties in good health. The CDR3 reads CASSLGGQSRNYGYTF. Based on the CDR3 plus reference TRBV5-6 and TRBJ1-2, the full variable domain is DAGVTQSPTHLIKTRGQQVTLRCSPKSGHDTVSWYQQALGQGPQFIFQYYEEEERQRGNFPDRFSGHQFPNYSSELNVNALLLGDSALYLCASSLGGQSRNYGYTFGSGTRLTVV.